This is a list of T cell receptor beta chains from one sample in a study of PD-L1 blockade in urothelial cancer. Sequencing was performed with immunoSEQ multiplex PCR; in TCRdb, only in-frame clones are kept and a portion is missing. Of about 45,000 clones in the sample, roughly 78% are singletons; the top ten hold 13%. The starting material was PBMCs, obtained around atezolizumab (anti-PD-L1) treatment. Source of these receptors: a man in his 60s with urothelial cancer. Both conserved end residues are trimmed from each CDR3. A D gene is named only where the DNA matches it firmly. Size tells how often a clone was seen (once, few, many) or the class of an expanded clone, and some rows leave it out.

j_call v_call d_call clone_size cdr3_aa
TRBJ2-3 TRBV5-1 . . ASSLGGASTDTQY
TRBJ1-5 TRBV6-1 TRBD1 . ASSWTGGLDQPQH
TRBJ1-2 TRBV10-1 . once ASSEATAYGYT
TRBJ2-3 TRBV2 TRBD2 . ASSALAGGYTDTQY
TRBJ2-7 TRBV7-8 TRBD2 once ASSPLAGGPAEQY
TRBJ1-5 TRBV5-8 . . ASSFGWDNSNQPQH
TRBJ2-1 TRBV29-1 TRBD2 . SEGLAGGEQF
TRBJ2-2 TRBV19 TRBD2 . ASSRREAPTGELF
TRBJ2-7 TRBV6-1 . . ASSRTVYEQY
TRBJ2-3 TRBV27 TRBD2 few ASSLSGPSGRAGGTDTQY
TRBJ2-1 TRBV19 TRBD2 . ASSAATSRNNEQF
TRBJ1-1 TRBV19 TRBD1 . ASIGTGVVTEAF
TRBJ1-6 TRBV27 . few ASSFQNSPLH
TRBJ1-1 TRBV7-9 TRBD1 . ASSLGQGAEAF
TRBJ1-1 TRBV30 TRBD1 . AWSVGQGAAF
TRBJ1-2 TRBV6-4 TRBD1 . ASSEDRRMYGYT
TRBJ1-5 TRBV30 . . AWSVGLDQPQH
TRBJ2-1 TRBV27 . . ASGRRSSYNEQF
TRBJ2-7 TRBV28 TRBD1 . ASRESRQGSDEQY
TRBJ2-3 TRBV5-1 TRBD2 . ASSPFAGDLTDTQY
TRBJ2-7 TRBV9 TRBD1 few ASSVSGGYEQY
TRBJ2-7 TRBV13 TRBD1 once ASSLRGPYEQY
TRBJ2-7 TRBV4-1 . few ASSQDSRRLGWYEQY
TRBJ2-7 TRBV25-1 . . ASSSTSRAGFEQY
TRBJ1-2 TRBV6-1 TRBD1 . ASSEADRNGYT
TRBJ1-1 TRBV19 TRBD1 . ASRKWTGETEAF
TRBJ2-3 TRBV7-2 . . ASSLTTATTDTQY
TRBJ1-2 TRBV28 . . ASSLYGKGQGYT
TRBJ2-7 TRBV19 . . ASSERDRSYEQY
TRBJ1-2 TRBV6-5 TRBD1 . ASSLNDRGGGYT
TRBJ2-1 TRBV9 TRBD2 . ASSAASGGFANEQF
TRBJ2-5 TRBV5-6 . . ASSLGHPRQETQY
TRBJ1-5 TRBV2 . once ASSAAGLNQPQH
TRBJ1-4 TRBV18 . . ASSREAGEKLF
TRBJ2-5 TRBV9 TRBD2 . ASRHKEASGVIMETQY
TRBJ1-2 TRBV15 . . ATSREGMNYGYT
TRBJ1-1 TRBV28 TRBD1 . ASISRTGGYTEAF
TRBJ1-2 TRBV2 . . ASSEARGGLGIYT
TRBJ2-3 TRBV5-4 TRBD2 . ASRGGLAETDTQY
TRBJ1-5 TRBV6-1 . . ASSEDPRPNQPQH
TRBJ2-7 TRBV28 . once ASMGLPWHEQY
TRBJ1-5 TRBV19 TRBD1 . ASSAPTGGFNQPQH
TRBJ2-1 TRBV7-9 TRBD1 . ASSLGQGYNEQF
TRBJ1-2 TRBV7-9 . once ASSLAPGSYGYT